The rows below give T cell receptor beta chains drawn from one sample of a study of siplizumab effects on memory and regulatory T cells. Clones were sequenced by immunoSEQ multiplex PCR, and TCRdb holds only the in-frame ones, with some missing. The sample shows over 100,000 clones, over 85% of them seen only once. Sequenced material: Tregs sorted from blood. These receptors were collected from a human donor in good health. CDR3s include the opening cysteine and the closing phenylalanine or tryptophan. The D gene is left open where the match is weak. Expanded clones get a size class; other rows say once, few or many, or leave the size out.

CDR3nt,CDR3aa,abundance,v_gene,d_gene,j_gene
TGTGCCAGCAGCGTGTCAGGGGCTCCCTATAATTCACCCCTCCACTTT,CASSVSGAPYNSPLHF,-,TRBV9,-,TRBJ1-6
TGCAGCGTTGCTTCTGGCCAGGGGCTTCTCTATGGCTACACCTTC,CSVASGQGLLYGYTF,-,TRBV29-1,-,TRBJ1-2
TGCGCCAGCAGCTTGGCCCCGGGGCAGGGGGGCGAGCAGTACTTC,CASSLAPGQGGEQYF,-,TRBV5-1,-,TRBJ2-7
TGCGCCAGCAGCTTGGGTGGGGGATGGAGCACTGAAGCTTTCTTT,CASSLGGGWSTEAFF,-,TRBV5-1,-,TRBJ1-1
TGTGCCAGTAGTATGGACCAGACTTCACCCCTCCACTTT,CASSMDQTSPLHF,-,TRBV19,-,TRBJ1-6
TGCGCCAGCAGGCCAGGCAACACTGAAGCTTTCTTT,CASRPGNTEAFF,-,TRBV5-1,-,TRBJ1-1
TGTGCCAGCAAGGGAGGCACAGATACGCAGTATTTT,CASKGGTDTQYF,-,TRBV6-6,-,TRBJ2-3
TGTGCCAGCAGCGTAGAACCGCAAGAGACCCAGTACTTC,CASSVEPQETQYF,-,TRBV9,-,TRBJ2-5
TGCGCCAGCAGAAGCACCGGGCCCCCCGTTACTGAAGCTTTCTTT,CASRSTGPPVTEAFF,few,TRBV5-1,-,TRBJ1-1
TGTGCCAGCAGTCGTAGGGGGAGGTCGGACACTGAAGCTTTCTTT,CASSRRGRSDTEAFF,once,TRBV14,-,TRBJ1-1
TGCGCCAGCAGCTTGAGAGGGCCAACTAACTATGGCTACACCTTC,CASSLRGPTNYGYTF,-,TRBV5-1,-,TRBJ1-2
TGTGCCAGCAGTGAAGTTCGGGGTCAGGCTTTCTTT,CASSEVRGQAFF,-,TRBV6-1,-,TRBJ1-1